This TCR beta chain was captured by sequencing in a study of blood T cell repertoires in COVID-19. This CDR3 contains 16 residues. Unmatched junction bases numbered 8, after V lost 0 bases and J lost 4 bases. Germline CDR1 and CDR2: MNHEY and SVGAGI. The assay was immunoSEQ multiplex PCR, and TCRdb's table has in-frame clones only and misses some. The sample shows some 310,000 clones, 85% to 90% of them seen only once. V is TRBV6-5 and J is TRBJ1-1, with TRBD1 matching 7 bases. The sequenced sample consisted of PBMCs or T cells enriched from blood (not recorded which). The source is a woman aged 30 to 39 who had recovered from COVID-19. The CDR3 coding sequence is TGTGCCAGCAGTTACTCGAATACAGGGGCTGGCACTGAAGCTTTCTTT. Its translation: CASSYSNTGAGTEAFF.